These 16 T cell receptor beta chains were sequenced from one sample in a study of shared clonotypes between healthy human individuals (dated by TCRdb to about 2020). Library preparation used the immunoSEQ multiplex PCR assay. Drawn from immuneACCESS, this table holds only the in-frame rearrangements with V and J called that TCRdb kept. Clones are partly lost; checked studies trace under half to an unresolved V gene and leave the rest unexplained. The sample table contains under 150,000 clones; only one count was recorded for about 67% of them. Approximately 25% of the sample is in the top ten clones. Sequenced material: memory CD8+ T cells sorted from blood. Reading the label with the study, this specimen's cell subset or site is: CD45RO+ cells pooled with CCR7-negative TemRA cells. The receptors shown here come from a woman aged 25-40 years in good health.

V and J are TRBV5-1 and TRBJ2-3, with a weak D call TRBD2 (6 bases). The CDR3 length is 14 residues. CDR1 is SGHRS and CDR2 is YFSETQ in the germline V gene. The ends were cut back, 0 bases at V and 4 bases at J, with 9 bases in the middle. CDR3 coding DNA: TGCGCCAGCAGCTTGGTTTCGGGGGCAGATACGCAGTATTTT. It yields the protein CASSLVSGADTQYF. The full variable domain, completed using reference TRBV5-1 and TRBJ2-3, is KAGVTQTPRYLIKTRGQQVTLSCSPISGHRSVSWYQQTPGQGLQFLFEYFSETQRNKGNFPGRFSGRQFSNSRSEMNVSTLELGDSALYLCASSLVSGADTQYFGPGTRLTVL.

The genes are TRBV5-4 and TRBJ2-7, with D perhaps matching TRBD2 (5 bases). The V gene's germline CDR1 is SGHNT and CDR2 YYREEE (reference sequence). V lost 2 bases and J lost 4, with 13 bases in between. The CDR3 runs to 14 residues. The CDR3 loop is CASSFGGTGYEQYF. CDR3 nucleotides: TGTGCCAGCAGCTTTGGAGGTACCGGGTACGAGCAGTACTTC.

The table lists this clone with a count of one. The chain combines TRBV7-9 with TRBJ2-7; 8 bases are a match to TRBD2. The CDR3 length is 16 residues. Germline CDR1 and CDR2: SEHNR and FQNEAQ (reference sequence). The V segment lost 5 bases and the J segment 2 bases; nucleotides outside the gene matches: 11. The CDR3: CASSLTEREIAYEQYF. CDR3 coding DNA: TGTGCCAGCAGCCTGACGGAGCGGGAGATCGCCTACGAGCAGTACTTC.

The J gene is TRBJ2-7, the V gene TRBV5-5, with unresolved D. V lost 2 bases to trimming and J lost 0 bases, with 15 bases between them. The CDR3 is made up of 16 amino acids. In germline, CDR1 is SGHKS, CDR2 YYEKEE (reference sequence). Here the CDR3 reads CASSFSASGPSYEQYF. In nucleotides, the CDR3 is TGTGCCAGCAGCTTTAGTGCGTCAGGACCCTCCTACGAGCAGTACTTC.

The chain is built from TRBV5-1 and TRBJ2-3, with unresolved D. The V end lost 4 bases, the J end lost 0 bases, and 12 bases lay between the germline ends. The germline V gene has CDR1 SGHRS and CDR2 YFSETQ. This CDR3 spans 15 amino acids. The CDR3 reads CASSHCSGSTDTQYF. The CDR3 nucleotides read TGCGCCAGCAGCCATTGCTCGGGCAGCACAGATACGCAGTATTTT.

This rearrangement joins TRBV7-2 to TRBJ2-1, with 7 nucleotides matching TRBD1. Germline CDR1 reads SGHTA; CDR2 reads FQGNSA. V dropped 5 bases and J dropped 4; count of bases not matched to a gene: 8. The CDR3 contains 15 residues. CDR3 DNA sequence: TGTGCCAGCAGCCCGGGACAGAGGCTATACAATGAGCAGTTCTTC. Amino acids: CASSPGQRLYNEQFF.

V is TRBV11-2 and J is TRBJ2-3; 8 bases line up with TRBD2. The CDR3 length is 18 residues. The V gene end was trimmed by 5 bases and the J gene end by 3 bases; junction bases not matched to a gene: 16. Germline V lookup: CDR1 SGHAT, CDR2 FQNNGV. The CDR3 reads CASSQERGAGDGTDTQYF. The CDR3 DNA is TGTGCCAGCAGCCAAGAAAGAGGAGCGGGAGATGGGACAGATACGCAGTATTTT.

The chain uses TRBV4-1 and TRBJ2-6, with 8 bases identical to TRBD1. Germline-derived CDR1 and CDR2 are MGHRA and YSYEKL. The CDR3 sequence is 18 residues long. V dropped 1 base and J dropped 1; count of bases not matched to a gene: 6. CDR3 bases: TGCGCCAGCAGCCAAGGGAGGACAGGGAGGTCTGGGGCCAACGTCCTGACTTTC. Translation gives CASSQGRTGRSGANVLTF.

CDR3 DNA sequence: TGTGCCAGCACCCCGCACGCGGCAGTTTATAGCAATCAGCCCCAGCATTTT. Residues: CASTPHAAVYSNQPQHF. The V gene is TRBV28, the J gene TRBJ1-5, with D uncertain. The CDR3 extends over 17 amino acids. Germline CDR1 reads MDHEN; CDR2 reads SYDVKM. V was trimmed by 7 bases and J by 0 bases, leaving 19 bases between them.

CDR3 residues: CASRLAGASNEQFF. In DNA form, the CDR3 reads TGTGCCAGCAGATTAGCGGGAGCTAGCAATGAGCAGTTCTTC. The chain carries TRBV2 and TRBJ2-1, with 9 bases identical to TRBD2. V was pared by 6 bases and J by 6 bases, with 6 bases of the junction left unmatched. The CDR3 contains 14 residues. Germline CDR1 is SNHLY and CDR2 is FYNNEI.

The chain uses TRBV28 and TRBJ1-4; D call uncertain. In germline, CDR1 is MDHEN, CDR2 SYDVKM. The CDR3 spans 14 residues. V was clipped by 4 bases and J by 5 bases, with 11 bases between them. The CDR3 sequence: CASSSGTENEKLFF. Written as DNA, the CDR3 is TGTGCCAGCAGTTCCGGAACAGAGAATGAAAAACTGTTTTTT. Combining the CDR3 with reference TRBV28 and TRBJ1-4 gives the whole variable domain DVKVTQSSRYLVKRTGEKVFLECVQDMDHENMFWYRQDPGLGLRLIYFSYDVKMKEKGDIPEGYSVSREKKERFSLILESASTNQTSMYLCASSSGTENEKLFFGSGTQLSVL.

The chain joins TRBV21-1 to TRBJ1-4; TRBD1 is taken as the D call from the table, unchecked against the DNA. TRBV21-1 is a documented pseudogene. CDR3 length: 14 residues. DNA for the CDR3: TGTGCCAGCGGGATACAGGGATCTAATGAAAAACTGTTTTTT. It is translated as CASGIQGSNEKLFF.

The CDR3 coding sequence is TGTGCCAGCAGTTTGACGCCGGGACATTACAATGAGCAGTTCTTC. It codes for CASSLTPGHYNEQFF. This rearrangement joins TRBV27 to TRBJ2-1, with D perhaps matching TRBD1 (6 bases). The V gene lost 3 bases and the J gene lost 4 bases, with 13 bases spanning the gap. The CDR3 length is 15 residues. CDR1 is MNHEY, CDR2 SMNVEV, per germline (reference sequence).

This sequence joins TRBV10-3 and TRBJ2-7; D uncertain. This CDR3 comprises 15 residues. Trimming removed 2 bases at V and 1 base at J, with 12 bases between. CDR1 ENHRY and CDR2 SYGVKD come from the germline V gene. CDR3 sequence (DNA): TGTGCCATCAGTGAGGGTGGCAGAAATTCCTACGAGCAGTACTTC. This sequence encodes CAISEGGRNSYEQYF.

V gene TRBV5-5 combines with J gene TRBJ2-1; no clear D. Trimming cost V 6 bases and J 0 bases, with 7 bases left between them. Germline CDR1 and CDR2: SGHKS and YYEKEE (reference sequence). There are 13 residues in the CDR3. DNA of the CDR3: TGTGCCAGCACGTCGCGCTCCTACAATGAGCAGTTCTTC. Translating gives CASTSRSYNEQFF.

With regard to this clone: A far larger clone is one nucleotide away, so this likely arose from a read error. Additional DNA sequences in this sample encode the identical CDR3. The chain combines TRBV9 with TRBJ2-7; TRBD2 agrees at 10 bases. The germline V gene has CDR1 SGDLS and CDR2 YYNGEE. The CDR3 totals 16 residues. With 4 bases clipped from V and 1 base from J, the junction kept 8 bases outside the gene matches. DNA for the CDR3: TGTGCCAGCAGCCAAGGACTAGCGGTTTCATCCTACGAGCAGTACTTC. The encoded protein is CASSQGLAVSSYEQYF. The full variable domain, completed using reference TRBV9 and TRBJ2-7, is DSGVTQTPKHLITATGQRVTLRCSPRSGDLSVYWYQQSLDQGLQFLIQYYNGEERAKGNILERFSAQQFPDLHSELNLSSLELGDSALYFCASSQGLAVSSYEQYFGPGTRLTVT.